This T cell receptor beta chain was profiled in a study of blood T cell repertoires in COVID-19. Study-wide context: Sites across the United States, Italy and Spain contributed samples from acute and convalescent COVID-19.

This clone has just one count. Patients at the Seattle site were enrolled during active infection and followed longitudinally. As originally analysed: Nucleated cell counts were estimated from reference gene primer amplification. The assay was immunoSEQ multiplex PCR, and TCRdb's table has in-frame clones only and misses some. V, J and clone size are those of that table, while D and trimming were read from the DNA. The data show 250,000 to 300,000 clones, 65% to 90% seen once. The CDR3 sequence is 15 residues long. With 3 bases removed from V and 4 bases from J, the gap between germline ends came to 15 bases. Germline V gene sequence: CDR1 WSHSY, CDR2 SAAADI.

Sequenced material: peripheral blood. This chain links TRBV10-2 with TRBJ1-2; the D gene is possibly TRBD1 (6 bases). The clonotype originates from a woman aged 70-85 years with COVID-19, enrolled during active disease. The CDR3 DNA follows: TGCGCCAGCAGTGACTCGGACAGCCCCAGCTATGGCTACACCTTC. Translated: CASSDSDSPSYGYTF.